Listed below are T cell receptor beta chains from one sample, sequenced in a study of siplizumab effects on memory and regulatory T cells. The data were produced by immunoSEQ multiplex PCR, yet TCRdb's version contains in-frame clones alone and is incomplete. The sample has 100,000 to 110,000 clones, about 90% seen once. The sample consisted of CD4+ T cells sorted from blood. These receptor sequences come from a human donor in good health. Each CDR3 is given with its conserved first and last residue. D genes are given only for firm matches. Clone size appears in some rows only: once, few, many, or a class for an expanded clone.

CDR3 protein,CDR3 DNA,clone size,J gene,V gene,D gene
CASSRTHGSYEQYF,TGTGCCAGCAGTCGGACTCACGGCTCCTACGAGCAGTACTTC,NA,TRBJ2-7,TRBV28,NA
CASSEGRGLAGDHTDTQYF,TGCGCCAGCAGTGAGGGTCGTGGACTAGCGGGGGACCACACAGATACGCAGTATTTT,NA,TRBJ2-3,TRBV10-1,TRBD2
CASSSLISGANVLTF,TGTGCCAGCAGCTCCCTGATATCTGGGGCCAACGTCCTGACTTTC,NA,TRBJ2-6,TRBV5-5,NA
CASGLVRSVSYNSPLHF,TGTGCTAGTGGTTTGGTACGGTCAGTCTCCTATAATTCACCCCTCCACTTT,NA,TRBJ1-6,TRBV12-5,NA
CASSLGGQETQYF,TGCGCCAGCAGCTTGGGGGGGCAAGAGACCCAGTACTTC,NA,TRBJ2-5,TRBV5-1,NA
CSVEGDPRDGTQYF,TGCAGCGTTGAAGGGGACCCCAGGGACGGGACCCAGTACTTC,NA,TRBJ2-5,TRBV29-1,NA
CASSLQALAGGAKNIQYF,TGCGCCAGCAGCTTGCAAGCACTAGCGGGGGGAGCCAAAAACATTCAGTACTTC,NA,TRBJ2-4,TRBV5-1,TRBD2
CASSLGDVRTNEKLFF,TGCGCCAGCAGCTTGGGGGACGTACGAACTAATGAAAAACTGTTTTTT,NA,TRBJ1-4,TRBV5-1,NA
CASSADGDTQYF,TGTGCCAGCAGCGCGGATGGGGATACGCAGTATTTT,NA,TRBJ2-3,TRBV7-9,NA
CASSVGVGTDTQYF,TGTGCCAGCAGTGTTGGAGTAGGCACAGATACGCAGTATTTT,NA,TRBJ2-3,TRBV2,NA
CASSPMEETQYF,TGTGCCAGCTCACCGATGGAGGAGACCCAGTACTTC,NA,TRBJ2-5,TRBV18,NA
CASRSGTAQLNNSPLHF,TGTGCCAGCAGATCTGGGACCGCACAGCTAAATAATTCACCCCTCCACTTT,NA,TRBJ1-6,TRBV5-6,NA
CASSLWDSFDEQFF,TGCGCCAGCAGCTTGTGGGACTCCTTCGATGAGCAGTTCTTC,NA,TRBJ2-1,TRBV5-1,NA
CASRRGDEQYF,TGTGCCAGCCGAAGGGGGGACGAGCAGTACTTC,NA,TRBJ2-7,TRBV6-5,NA
CASVLIGSNTEAFF,TGTGCTAGTGTTTTAATAGGCTCGAACACTGAAGCTTTCTTT,NA,TRBJ1-1,TRBV12-5,NA
CASSSGRSRASYGYTF,TGTGCCAGCAGTTCCGGGAGGTCCAGGGCCTCTTATGGCTACACCTTC,NA,TRBJ1-2,TRBV27,NA
CASGSSGNTIYF,TGTGCCAGCGGCTCCTCTGGAAACACCATATATTTT,NA,TRBJ1-3,TRBV25-1,NA
CASSYSTPVSGNTIYF,TGTGCCAGCAGTTACTCGACACCGGTCTCTGGAAACACCATATATTTT,NA,TRBJ1-3,TRBV6-6,NA
CASSLGGQGRNSPLHF,TGTGCCAGCAGCTTAGGGGGGCAGGGGCGCAATTCACCCCTCCACTTT,NA,TRBJ1-6,TRBV7-2,NA
CASSLSLQGTGSYEQYF,TGTGCCAGCAGCTTGTCGTTACAGGGTACCGGGTCCTACGAGCAGTACTTC,NA,TRBJ2-7,TRBV5-6,NA
CASSVRQSPAGELFF,TGTGCCAGCAGCGTTCGGCAGAGCCCAGCCGGGGAGCTGTTTTTT,NA,TRBJ2-2,TRBV9,NA
CASGGRGRVNGYTF,TGTGCCAGTGGTGGGCGGGGCAGAGTAAATGGCTACACCTTC,NA,TRBJ1-2,TRBV19,NA
CASSTTSQDGYEQYF,TGTGCCAGCTCTACCACCTCTCAGGACGGATACGAGCAGTACTTC,NA,TRBJ2-7,TRBV18,NA
CASSQTGLQETQYF,TGTGCCAGCAGCCAGACAGGGCTCCAAGAGACCCAGTACTTC,NA,TRBJ2-5,TRBV7-3,TRBD1
CASSLSLGANTEAFF,TGTGCCAGCAGCCTTTCTCTTGGGGCAAACACTGAAGCTTTCTTT,NA,TRBJ1-1,TRBV5-6,NA
CASSLGGGIGGYTF,TGTGCCAGCAGTTTAGGTGGGGGTATAGGGGGCTACACCTTC,NA,TRBJ1-2,TRBV27,NA
CASSLANYGYTF,TGTGCCAGCAGCTTAGCCAACTATGGCTACACCTTC,once,TRBJ1-2,TRBV7-2,NA
CSVFRTEAFF,TGCAGTGTTTTTCGCACTGAAGCTTTCTTT,NA,TRBJ1-1,TRBV20-1,NA
CASSIEQTGFRTYNTEAFF,TGTGCCAGTAGTATAGAGCAGACGGGTTTTAGGACATACAACACTGAAGCTTTCTTT,NA,TRBJ1-1,TRBV19,NA
CASSPPGTGTEAFF,TGTGCCAGCTCACCACCCGGGACAGGCACTGAAGCTTTCTTT,NA,TRBJ1-1,TRBV18,TRBD1
CASSRRQDPNEKLFF,TGTGCCAGCAGTAGAAGACAGGACCCTAATGAAAAACTGTTTTTT,NA,TRBJ1-4,TRBV27,NA
CASSTRQGTDTQYF,TGTGCCAGCAGTACCCGACAGGGTACAGATACGCAGTATTTT,NA,TRBJ2-3,TRBV27,TRBD1
CASSLETGRTNEKLFF,TGTGCCAGCAGCTTAGAGACAGGACGAACTAATGAAAAACTGTTTTTT,once,TRBJ1-4,TRBV11-2,NA
CASSRDSDNSPLHF,TGTGCCAGCTCCCGGGACAGCGACAATTCACCCCTCCACTTT,NA,TRBJ1-6,TRBV18,TRBD1
CASSERWEAEAFF,TGCGCCAGCAGTGAGCGGTGGGAAGCTGAAGCTTTCTTT,NA,TRBJ1-1,TRBV10-1,NA
CASSPGTGWVKDEQFF,TGTGCCAGCAGCCCCGGGACAGGATGGGTCAAAGATGAGCAGTTCTTC,once,TRBJ2-1,TRBV11-3,TRBD1
CASIRNTEAFF,TGTGCCAGCATACGTAACACTGAAGCTTTCTTT,NA,TRBJ1-1,TRBV25-1,NA
CASSPGNYNEQFF,TGTGCCAGCAGCCCGGGGAACTACAATGAGCAGTTCTTC,NA,TRBJ2-1,TRBV7-3,NA
CASARASTYEQYF,TGTGCCAGCGCCCGGGCCTCAACCTACGAGCAGTACTTC,NA,TRBJ2-7,TRBV18,NA
CASSLTVQETQYF,TGTGCCAGCAGCTTAACCGTACAAGAGACCCAGTACTTC,NA,TRBJ2-5,TRBV11-2,NA
CASSVNTRDEQFF,TGCGCCAGCAGCGTAAATACTAGGGATGAGCAGTTCTTC,NA,TRBJ2-1,TRBV5-1,NA
CASSRLQETQYF,TGTGCCAGTAGCCGCCTCCAAGAGACCCAGTACTTC,once,TRBJ2-5,TRBV19,NA
CASSQAGQNYGYTF,TGCGCCAGCAGCCAAGCCGGGCAGAACTATGGCTACACCTTC,NA,TRBJ1-2,TRBV4-1,NA
CASSLAGQGLQETQYF,TGTGCCAGCAGCTTAGCCGGACAGGGCCTACAAGAGACCCAGTACTTC,NA,TRBJ2-5,TRBV7-7,TRBD1